This T cell receptor beta chain is drawn from a study of blood T cell repertoires in COVID-19 (dated by TCRdb to 2018 to 2020). A note on the overall study: The collaborator samples originated in the United States, Italy and Spain and spanned the acute and convalescent phases of COVID-19. Deeply sampled blood TCRbeta repertoires from subjects exposed to, actively infected with, or recovered from COVID-19 were included in the dataset. A freely available public database, intended as a resource for researchers studying the immune response to SARS-CoV-2, is where the repertoires were released. Where HLA class I and class II types were available, the types were taken from metadata supplied by the sample provider, not from assay-based typing. The prospective study material was composed of cDNA or gDNA derived from T cells, B-cell-depleted T cells, or PBMCs. The sample metadata nearly always contained a de-identified subject ID, COVID-19 status, age in years and sex. The samples were drawn from the first 160 participants of the ongoing ImmuneRACE study and from over 950 subjects provided by 6 global collaborators.

One collaborating source in Seattle enrolled patients during active infection and followed them longitudinally through the course of disease. Whole blood was collected in K2EDTA tubes by collaborating institutions according to the institutions' own protocols. Collaborator samples were shipped for TCRbeta analysis as frozen whole blood, isolated PBMCs, or DNA extracted from either sample type. The investigation overall reported the following: How much clinical and demographic metadata was included differed by source and by participant, and the metadata was provided uncurated.

This clone appeared a single time. Its cognate antigen has yet to be identified. It has no much larger one-base neighbor in the sample; base qualities were not kept. According to the germline V gene, CDR1 reads MDHEN and CDR2 reads SYDVKM. V is pruned by 11 bases and J by 0 bases, leaving 6 bases of the junction without a gene match. The CDR3 covers 14 residues, taking in both the cysteine and the phenylalanine. Here the CDR3 DNA is all that survives: 42 bases in frame from base 1. TCRbeta CDR3 regions were amplified from genomic DNA using the immunoSEQ Assay, a bias-controlled multiplex PCR. The original methods were these. Within the assay, amplification of reference gene primers was used to estimate how many nucleated cells each sample contained. Sequence reads were collapsed and filtered to measure the absolute abundance of every unique TCRbeta CDR3 rearrangement. For each sample, productive Simpson clonality was calculated as the square root of Simpson's diversity index across productive rearrangements. TCRdb obtained this table from immuneACCESS and retained in-frame rearrangements with V and J assigned. These tables miss some clones; where compared with another copy, unresolved V genes account for less than half of the shortfall, and the remainder is unexplained. The DNA gave D and trimming, while V, J and clone size come from that table. In this sample the table shows approximately 300,000 clones, approximately 90% of which occur a single time. In total, the top ten clones hold approximately 7.5% of the sample.

The sample taken for sequencing was peripheral blood. The receptor was isolated from a young woman with COVID-19, enrolled during active disease. The sequence links TRBV28 to TRBJ2-2; TRBD2 lines up with 7 middle nucleotides. The CDR3 region has the sequence CAARAGPNTGELFF. The base sequence is TGTGCCGCCCGAGCGGGGCCGAACACCGGGGAGCTGTTTTTT.